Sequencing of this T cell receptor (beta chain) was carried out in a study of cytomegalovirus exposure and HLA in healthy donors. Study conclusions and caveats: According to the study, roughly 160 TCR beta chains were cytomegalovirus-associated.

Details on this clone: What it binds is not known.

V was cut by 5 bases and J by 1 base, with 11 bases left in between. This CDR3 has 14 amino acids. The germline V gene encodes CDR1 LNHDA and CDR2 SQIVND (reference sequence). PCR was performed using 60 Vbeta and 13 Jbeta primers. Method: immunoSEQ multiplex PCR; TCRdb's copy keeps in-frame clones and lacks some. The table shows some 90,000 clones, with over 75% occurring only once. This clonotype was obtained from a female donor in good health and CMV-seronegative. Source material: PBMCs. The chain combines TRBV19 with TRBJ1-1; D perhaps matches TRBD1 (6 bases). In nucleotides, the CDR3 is TGTGCCAGTAGTGCAAAGGACAGGAACACTGAAGCTTTCTTT. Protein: CASSAKDRNTEAFF.